A selection of T cell receptor beta chains follows, all from one sample in a study of CD8 T cells in ankylosing spondylitis. TCRdb recomputed calls from the 5' RACE reads with MiXCR, one row per CDR3 protein. Of around 480,000 distinct CDR3 sequences detected, under 20% appear once; the ten largest clones hold 0.95% to 1.1%. The specimen was blood, either unsorted or a sorted T cell fraction (not recorded which). The origin of the receptors is a male donor with ankylosing spondylitis. Both conserved end residues are part of each CDR3. D genes are given only for firm matches. Some rows have no size entry. The others give once, few or many, or a class for an expanded clone.

clone_size	d_call	v_call	j_call	cdr3_length	cdr3_nt	cdr3_aa
-	TRBD1	TRBV18	TRBJ2-7	14	TGTGCCAGCTCACTCTCCCTGACAGGGGACGAGCAGTACTTC	CASSLSLTGDEQYF
many	-	TRBV20-1	TRBJ2-1	11	TGCAGGCCGGAGGCGGGGAATGAGCAGTTCTTC	CRPEAGNEQFF
-	TRBD2	TRBV27	TRBJ2-3	15	TGTGCCAGCAGTTTAGGCGGGAGGTGGACAGATACGCAGTATTTT	CASSLGGRWTDTQYF
-	-	TRBV18	TRBJ1-1	14	TGTGCCAGCTCACCTCCGGGACGGAGCACTGAAGCTTTCTTT	CASSPPGRSTEAFF
-	-	TRBV20-1	TRBJ2-1	15	TGCTGTGCCCTAGCTTCCCTCGGGAGTTACAATGAGCAGTTCTTC	CCALASLGSYNEQFF
-	TRBD2	TRBV6-2/TRBV6-3	TRBJ2-1	18	TGTGCCAACTTCCGGAGACTAGCGGGCATCGCCTCCTACAATGAGCAGTTCTTC	CANFRRLAGIASYNEQFF
-	-	TRBV12-3/TRBV12-4	TRBJ2-7	14	TGTGCCAGCACTCCGCCGTACGGGACCTACGAGCAGTACTTC	CASTPPYGTYEQYF
-	-	TRBV6-2/TRBV6-3	TRBJ2-1	14	TGTGCCAGCAGTTCGCGGGCTTCCTACAATGAGCAGTTCTTC	CASSSRASYNEQFF
many	-	TRBV12-3/TRBV12-4	TRBJ1-4	17	TGTGCCAGCAGTTTGGTTCCAGCAGTTGCAACTAATGAAAAACTGTTTTTT	CASSLVPAVATNEKLFF
few	-	TRBV7-9	TRBJ2-5	14	TGTGCCAGCAGCTCCCGGGGGTTGGAAGAGACCCAGTACTTC	CASSSRGLEETQYF
-	TRBD2	TRBV6-1	TRBJ2-5	18	TGTGCCAGCAGTCAACGAACCACTAGCGGGGGGGCCCCAGAGACCCAGTACTTC	CASSQRTTSGGAPETQYF
-	-	TRBV9	TRBJ2-2	17	TGTGCCAGCAGCGTACCCTACGAACATACGAACACCGGGGAGCTGTTTTTT	CASSVPYEHTNTGELFF
few	-	TRBV7-9	TRBJ2-3	17	TGTGCCAGCAGCTTAGCACAGCCACAGGGAAGCACAGATACGCAGTATTTT	CASSLAQPQGSTDTQYF
few	-	TRBV12-3/TRBV12-4	TRBJ2-7	15	TGTGCCAGCAGCCGGGACCTACTTTACTCCTACGAGCAGTACTTC	CASSRDLLYSYEQYF
-	-	TRBV28	TRBJ1-5	14	TGTGCCAGCAGTTTAAGACAGGACAATCAGCCCCAGCATTTT	CASSLRQDNQPQHF
-	-	TRBV7-4	TRBJ2-1	17	TGTGCCAGCAGCTTAGAAAGGTGGGCGGAGCCCTACAATGAGCAGTTCTTC	CASSLERWAEPYNEQFF
many	-	TRBV27	TRBJ1-5	13	-	CASSSSGGQPQHF
many	TRBD1	TRBV5-1	TRBJ2-1	15	TGCGCCAGCAGCTTGAGGACAGGGGCCTACAATGAGCAGTTCTTC	CASSLRTGAYNEQFF
-	-	TRBV20-1	TRBJ1-2	16	TGCAGTGCTTATCCCGGGGGGAGCCTTTCTAACTATGGCTACACCTTC	CSAYPGGSLSNYGYTF
few	TRBD1	TRBV11-2	TRBJ2-3	17	TGTGCCAGCAGCTTAGGAGGGACAGGCTTTGGCACAGATACGCAGTATTTT	CASSLGGTGFGTDTQYF
few	TRBD1	TRBV9	TRBJ1-3	17	TGTGCCAGCAGCGATGGGACAGGGAGACCCTCTGGAAACACCATATATTTT	CASSDGTGRPSGNTIYF
-	TRBD1	TRBV20-1	TRBJ1-2	13	TGCAGTGCTAGGGACAGGGGGGAGGATGGCTACACCTTC	CSARDRGEDGYTF
few	-	TRBV7-2	TRBJ2-7	14	TGTGCCAGCAGCTATAGAGGCGGGCCCTACGAGCAGTACTTC	CASSYRGGPYEQYF
few	-	TRBV12-3/TRBV12-4	TRBJ1-6	13	TGTGCCAGCAGTTTAGATTGGCGTTCACCCCTCCACTTT	CASSLDWRSPLHF
-	-	TRBV24-1	TRBJ2-2	15	TGTGCCACCAGTGATTCCGTCTCGAACACCGGGGAGCTGTTTTTT	CATSDSVSNTGELFF
-	-	TRBV7-3	TRBJ2-1	14	TGTGCCAGCAGCTTAGGTCAGACCCACAATGAGCAGTTCTTC	CASSLGQTHNEQFF
-	-	TRBV10-3	TRBJ1-2	14	TGTGCCATCAGGAACCGGGACCCTAACTATGGCTACACCTTC	CAIRNRDPNYGYTF
-	TRBD1	TRBV6-5	TRBJ2-7	15	TGTGCCAGCAGTTCCCAGGGGGTCGGCCCCTACGAGCAGTACTTC	CASSSQGVGPYEQYF
-	-	TRBV29-1	TRBJ2-3	15	TGCAGCGTTGAAGGGTGGAGGGGGCTCACAGATACGCAGTATTTT	CSVEGWRGLTDTQYF
-	-	TRBV25-1	TRBJ2-7	15	TGTGCCAGCAGTGAAGGCCCAGGGGGAGGCTACGAGCAGTACTTC	CASSEGPGGGYEQYF
few	-	TRBV11-1	TRBJ1-6	14	TGTGCCAGCAGCCGGGACCCCGGGAATTCACCCCTCCACTTT	CASSRDPGNSPLHF
-	TRBD2	TRBV20-1	TRBJ2-3	16	TGCAGTGCTAGAGATTGGGGAACGGGGGGGCCAGATACGCAGTATTTT	CSARDWGTGGPDTQYF
few	-	TRBV10-3	TRBJ2-7	13	TGTGCCATCAGAGGGACTTCGAACTACGAGCAGTACTTC	CAIRGTSNYEQYF
-	-	TRBV28	TRBJ1-2	12	TGTGCCAGCGCCCTCGCGGCCTATGGCTACACCTTC	CASALAAYGYTF
many	-	TRBV29-1	TRBJ1-1	15	TGCAGCGCCATACAGGAACTGAATCGGGGCACTGAAGCTTTCTTT	CSAIQELNRGTEAFF